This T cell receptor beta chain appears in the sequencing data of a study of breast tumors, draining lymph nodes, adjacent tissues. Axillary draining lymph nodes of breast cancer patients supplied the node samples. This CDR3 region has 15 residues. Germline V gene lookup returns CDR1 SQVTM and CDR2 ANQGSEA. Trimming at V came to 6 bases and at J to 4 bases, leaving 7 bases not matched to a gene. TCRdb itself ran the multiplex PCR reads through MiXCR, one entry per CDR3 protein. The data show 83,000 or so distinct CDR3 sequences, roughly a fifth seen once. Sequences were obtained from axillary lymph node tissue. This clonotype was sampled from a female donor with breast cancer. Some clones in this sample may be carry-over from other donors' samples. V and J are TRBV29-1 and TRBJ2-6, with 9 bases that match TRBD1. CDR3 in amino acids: CSVGTGSGGANVLTF. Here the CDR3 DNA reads TGCAGCGTCGGGACAGGGTCTGGCGGGGCCAACGTCCTGACTTTC.